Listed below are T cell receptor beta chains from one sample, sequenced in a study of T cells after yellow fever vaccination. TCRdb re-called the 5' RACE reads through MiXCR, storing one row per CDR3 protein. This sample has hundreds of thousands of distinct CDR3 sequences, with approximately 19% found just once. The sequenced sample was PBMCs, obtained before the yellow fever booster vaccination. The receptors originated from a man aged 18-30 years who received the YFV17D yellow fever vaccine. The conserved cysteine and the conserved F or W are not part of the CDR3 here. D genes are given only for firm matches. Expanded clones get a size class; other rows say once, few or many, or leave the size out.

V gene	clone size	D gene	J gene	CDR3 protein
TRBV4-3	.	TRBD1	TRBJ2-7	ASSQSRTGGYEQY
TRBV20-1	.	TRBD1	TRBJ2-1	SARRQGAYNEQF
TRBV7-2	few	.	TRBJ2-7	ASNPHPGYEQY
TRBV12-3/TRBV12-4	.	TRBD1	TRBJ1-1	ASRQGAHTEAF
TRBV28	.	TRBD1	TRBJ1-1	ASSTRQGLGDTEAF
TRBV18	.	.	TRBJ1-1	ASSPLPQAEAF
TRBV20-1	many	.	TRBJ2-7	TPGGGGYEQY
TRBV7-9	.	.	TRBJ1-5	ASSLDPGYGSGPQH
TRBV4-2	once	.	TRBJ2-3	ACCRGGQGTDTQY
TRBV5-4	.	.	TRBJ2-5	ASSLTPNQETQY
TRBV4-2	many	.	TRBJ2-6	ASSRRWESSGANVLT
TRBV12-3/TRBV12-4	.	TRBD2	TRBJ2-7	ASSSSGRGPFSYEQY
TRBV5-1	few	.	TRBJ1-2	ASSLLDSVYGYT
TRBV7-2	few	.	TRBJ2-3	ASSLGGGNSDTQY
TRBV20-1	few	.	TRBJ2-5	SARDRIRGSETQY
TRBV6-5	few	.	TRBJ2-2	ASNSLGQNTGELF
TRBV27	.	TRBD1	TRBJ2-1	ASSSWTGENEQF
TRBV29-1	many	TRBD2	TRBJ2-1	SVGSGPYNEQF
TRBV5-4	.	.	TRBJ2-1	ASSLDIEPQF
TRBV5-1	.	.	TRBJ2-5	ASSPGAGSQETQY
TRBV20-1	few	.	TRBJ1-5	SASRRRGGNQPQH
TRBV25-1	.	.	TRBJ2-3	ASSESVDTQY
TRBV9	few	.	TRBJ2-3	ASSALALSTDTQY
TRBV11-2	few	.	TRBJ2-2	ASSLALITGELF
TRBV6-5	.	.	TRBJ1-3	ASSYSDFDTIY
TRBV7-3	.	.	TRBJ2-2	ASSATGHTGELF
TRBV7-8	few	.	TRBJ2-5	ASSLGIGIGETQY
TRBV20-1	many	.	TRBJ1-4	SARERTDEKLF
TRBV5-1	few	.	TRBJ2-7	ASSFPGTGPYEQY
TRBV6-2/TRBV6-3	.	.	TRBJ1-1	ASSYPIMGGEEAF
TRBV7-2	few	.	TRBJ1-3	ASSSPRGGGNTIY
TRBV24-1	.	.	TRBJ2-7	ATSDSGRGSSYEQY
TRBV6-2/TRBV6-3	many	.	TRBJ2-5	ASTWGGDETQY
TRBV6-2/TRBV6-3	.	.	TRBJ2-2	ASTRYGELF
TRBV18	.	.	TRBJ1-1	ASSPQSRSEAF
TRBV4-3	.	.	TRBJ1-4	ASSQDSVGRLF
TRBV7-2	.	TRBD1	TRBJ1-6	ASSPGTGRPPLH
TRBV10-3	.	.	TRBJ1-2	AIRGGYPRLNENGYT
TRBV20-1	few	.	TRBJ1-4	SAPGGADEKLF